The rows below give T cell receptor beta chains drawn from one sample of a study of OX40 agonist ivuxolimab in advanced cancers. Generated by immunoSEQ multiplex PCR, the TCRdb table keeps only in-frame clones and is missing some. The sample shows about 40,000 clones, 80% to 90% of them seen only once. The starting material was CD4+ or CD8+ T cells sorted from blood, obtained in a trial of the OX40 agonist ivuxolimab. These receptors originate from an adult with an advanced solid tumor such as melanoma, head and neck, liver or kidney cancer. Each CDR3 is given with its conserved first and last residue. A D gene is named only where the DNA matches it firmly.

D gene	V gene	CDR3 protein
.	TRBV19	CASSPRLGYAETQYF
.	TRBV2	CASSEMRLGQMNTEAFF
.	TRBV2	CASDIGTESTEQYF
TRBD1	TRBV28	CASSPHRTGHNEQYF
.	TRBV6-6	CASSQQMNTEAFF
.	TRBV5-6	CASSTGPLAYEQYF
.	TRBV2	CASAATLANQPQHF
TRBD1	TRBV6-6	CASSYGTGVSNQPQHF
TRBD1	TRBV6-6	CASSPGGQGYGYTF
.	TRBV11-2	CASSLSETQYF
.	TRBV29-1	CSVEDRKQSDTEAFF
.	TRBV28	CASSLTIRANIQYF
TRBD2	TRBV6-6	CASTTSGEGYEQYF
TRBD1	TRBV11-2	CASSSRDRNYNSPLHF
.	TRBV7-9	CASSLEVPEAFF
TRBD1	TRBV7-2	CASSPNSGTGQETQYF
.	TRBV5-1	CASSLAGVTYNEQFF
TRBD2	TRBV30	CAWSVQSGGALHTDTQYF
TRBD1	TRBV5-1	CASSPGQGHEQFF
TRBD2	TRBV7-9	CASSWTSGHTYNEQFF
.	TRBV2	CASSADRSRETQYF
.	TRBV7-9	CASSTANEQFF
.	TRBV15	CATSSDLGNTIYF
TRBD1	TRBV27	CASSGQGIGYTF
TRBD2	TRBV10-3	CAIGTNSAEQYF
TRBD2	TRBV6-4	CASRTRGLAGEYEQYF
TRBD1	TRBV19	CASSSQQGAEGEQYF
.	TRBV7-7	CASSPQTQLSTNEQFF
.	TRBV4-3	CASSQDRGYEQYF
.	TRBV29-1	CSVESHDSTGNEQFF
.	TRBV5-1	CASSLGGGPETQYF
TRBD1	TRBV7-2	CASSSPGQGPYGYTF
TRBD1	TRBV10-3	CAISESGTGTVETQYF
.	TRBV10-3	CAISESFGDTEAFF
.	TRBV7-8	CASSLVRQETQYF
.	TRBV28	CASSLYFRQRETQYF
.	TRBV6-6	CASSYKSVNTEAFF
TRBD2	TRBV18	CASSPPGLAGGLSYNEQFF
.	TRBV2	CASSVLASGLSTQETQYF
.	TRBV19	CASSTRVAGYTEAFF
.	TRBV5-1	CASSSPGQSYEQYF
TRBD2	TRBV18	CASSQTGTSDYEQYF
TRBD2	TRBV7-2	CASSLLAGDTGELFF
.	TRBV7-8	CASSLVANNEQFF
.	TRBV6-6	CASSGGRVDTEAFF
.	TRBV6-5	CASSHNPYKNTQYF
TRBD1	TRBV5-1	CASSDAGTANTGELFF
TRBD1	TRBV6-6	CASSYKGQGLSYEQYF
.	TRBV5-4	CASSFEGGSYNEQFF
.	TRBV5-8	CASSLETASGNEQFF
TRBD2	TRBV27	CASSLTSGSSYEQYF
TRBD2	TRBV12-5	CASTRLANTGELFF
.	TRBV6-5	CASSYAGPRGDYGYTF
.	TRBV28	CASSLPALRTQYF
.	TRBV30	CAWSADETQYF
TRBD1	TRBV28	CASSFFRTGQETQYF